The clone carrying this T cell receptor beta chain was recorded only once. J was trimmed by 4 bases and V by 0 bases; bases with no gene match: 4. Per germline, CDR1 SGHDT and CDR2 YYEEEE. The CDR3 sequence is 15 residues long. This entry is derived from a study of blood T cell repertoires in COVID-19. Study context: Some COVID-19 samples were acute and others convalescent; all came from the United States, Italy and Spain. The cDNA or gDNA used as material had been derived from T cells, B-cell-depleted T cells, or PBMCs.

Per the original data handling: Reference gene primer amplification yielded estimated nucleated cell counts. This table comes from immunoSEQ multiplex PCR, and its TCRdb copy is limited to in-frame clones, with some not included. V and J calls and clone size follow that table, whereas D and trimming were derived from the DNA. The profile shows approximately 240,000 clones, roughly 80% of them singletons. This rearrangement joins TRBV5-6 to TRBJ2-1; the match to TRBD2 covers 7 bases. This TCR was sampled from a woman aged 30 to 39 who had recovered from COVID-19. The material sequenced was peripheral blood. The CDR3 loop reads CASSLGPSGYNEQFF. CDR3 sequence (DNA): TGTGCCAGCAGCTTGGGTCCTAGCGGATACAATGAGCAGTTCTTC.